These 18 T cell receptor beta chains originate from one sample sequenced in a study of T cell changes during pregnancy in multiple sclerosis. Only in-frame clones appear in the TCRdb table, and some are missing; sequencing was by immunoSEQ multiplex PCR. The sample consists of about 40,000 clones, approximately 93% of them appearing once. The sample here was CD8+ T cells from peripheral blood mononuclear cells, taken in the third trimester of pregnancy. Receptors originate from a female donor with multiple sclerosis, enrolled in a pregnancy study.

J is TRBJ1-1 and V is TRBV7-6, with D maybe TRBD1 (6 bases). The CDR3 contains 16 residues. CDR1 SGHVS and CDR2 FNYEAQ come from the germline V gene. The germline V and J ends were trimmed by 5 bases and 1 base, with 17 bases remaining between them. The CDR3 nucleotides read TGTGCCAGCAGCCCCAGACAGGAACGAGGGAACACTGAAGCTTTCTTT. The encoded protein is CASSPRQERGNTEAFF.

The rearrangement joins TRBV6-5 to TRBJ2-1; tentative D call: TRBD2 (6 bases). The CDR3 loop spans 15 amino acids. Germline loops: CDR1 MNHEY, CDR2 SVGAGI. The ends were cut back, 6 bases at V and 8 bases at J, with 20 bases in the middle. The CDR3 region is CASSPSSGLGDEQFF. The DNA of the CDR3 is TGTGCCAGCAGCCCCTCCAGCGGGTTGGGCGATGAGCAGTTCTTC.

The genes are TRBV7-9 and TRBJ1-1; 7 nucleotides line up with TRBD1. V gave up 1 base and J gave up 8 bases; unmatched junction bases: 7. Germline V gives CDR1 SEHNR, CDR2 FQNEAQ (reference sequence). The CDR3 length is 14 residues. The CDR3 region has the DNA TGTGCCAGCAGCTTAGGACAGGGAAAAGCCGAAGCTTTCTTT. It encodes CASSLGQGKAEAFF. Complete variable domain (other parts from reference TRBV7-9 and TRBJ1-1): DTGVSQNPRHKITKRGQNVTFRCDPISEHNRLYWYRQTLGQGPEFLTYFQNEAQLEKSRLLSDRFSAERPKGSFSTLEIQRTEQGDSAMYLCASSLGQGKAEAFFGQGTRLTVV.

The CDR3 spells CSVLGERGAGTF. The CDR3 DNA reads as TGCAGCGTTTTGGGGGAGCGGGGGGCAGGGACCTTC. The V gene is TRBV29-1, the J gene TRBJ1-2; TRBD1 is a possible D gene (6 bases). The germline V gene encodes CDR1 SQVTM and CDR2 ANQGSEA. The CDR3 loop spans 12 amino acids. Trimming shortened V by 5 bases and J by 14 bases, and 21 bases separated the two germline ends.

This clone was seen more than once but under ten times. V gene TRBV7-9 combines with J gene TRBJ1-1, with TRBD1 identical over 7 bases. This CDR3 contains 16 residues. After removal of 5 bases from V and 1 base from J, the junction contained 10 bases not matched to a gene. The germline V gene encodes CDR1 SEHNR and CDR2 FQNEAQ (reference sequence). CDR3 nucleotide sequence: TGTGCCAGCAGCCATGGACAGGAGGACGGGAACACTGAAGCTTTCTTT. It codes for CASSHGQEDGNTEAFF.

In its sample, this clone was seen once. The V call is TRBV9, the J call TRBJ2-7, with D possibly TRBD1 on 6 matching bases. CDR3 length: 13 residues. Germline V gives CDR1 SGDLS, CDR2 YYNGEE. Trimming took 0 bases from V and 3 from J, leaving 7 bases between them. This CDR3 reads CASSVEDSYEQYF. DNA for the CDR3: TGTGCCAGCAGCGTAGAGGACAGCTACGAGCAGTACTTC.

The rearrangement joins TRBV27 to TRBJ2-7, with a possible D match to TRBD1 (6 bases). This CDR3 is 13 amino acids long. V lost 6 bases, J lost 2 bases, and 11 bases lay in between. Germline loops: CDR1 MNHEY, CDR2 SMNVEV (reference sequence). The CDR3 region is CASRTGNTYEQYF. In nucleotides, the CDR3 is TGTGCCAGCAGAACAGGGAATACCTACGAGCAGTACTTC.

The chain has TRBV14 and TRBJ2-7, with D maybe TRBD1 (6 bases). Germline V gene sequence: CDR1 SGHDN, CDR2 FVKESK. The CDR3 is 15 residues long. Deletions cut 4 bases from V and 6 bases from J, with 19 bases between. CDR3 loop: CASSLSPGQVSEQYF. DNA of the CDR3: TGTGCCAGCAGCCTCTCACCGGGACAAGTTTCCGAGCAGTACTTC.

V usage is TRBV19 and J usage is TRBJ2-1; 8 positions match TRBD2. The CDR3 has 14 amino acids. J was trimmed by 10 bases and V by 7 bases; bases with no gene match: 12. The germline V gene has CDR1 LNHDA and CDR2 SQIVND (reference sequence). The CDR3 DNA reads as TGTGCCAGTACCCAGCGGGGGAATCTGTTAGAGCAGTTCTTC. This codes for CASTQRGNLLEQFF.

This clone qualifies as medium-sized. As DNA, the CDR3 is TGCGCCAGCAGCTTAGCACCCGGGACAGTCTTTTACGAGCAGTACTTC. Its protein is CASSLAPGTVFYEQYF. The chain has TRBV5-1 and TRBJ2-7; TRBD1 matches 7 bases. Looked up from germline, CDR1 is SGHRS and CDR2 is YFSETQ. With V trimmed by 2 bases and J by 4 bases, 12 bases remained unmatched. This CDR3 is 16 amino acids long.

The V call is TRBV27, the J call TRBJ2-2, with 7 bases identical to TRBD1. The CDR3 consists of 16 residues. V trimming: 7 bases; J trimming: 3 bases; junction bases outside the gene matches: 11. Germline assignment: CDR1 MNHEY and CDR2 SMNVEV (reference sequence). The CDR3 sequence: CASNDRVISDTGELFF. CDR3 bases: TGTGCCAGCAACGACAGGGTAATTTCGGACACCGGGGAGCTGTTTTTT.

The gene calls are TRBV11-2 and TRBJ2-2; D remains ambiguous. The ends were cut back, 5 bases at V and 4 bases at J, with 5 bases in the middle. This CDR3 is 12 amino acids long. Germline V gene lookup returns CDR1 SGHAT and CDR2 FQNNGV. The CDR3 nucleotides are TGTGCCAGCAGCCGCGGCACCGGGGAGCTGTTTTTT. The encoded protein is CASSRGTGELFF.

The CDR3 reads CASSRKGTEAFF. Here the CDR3 DNA reads TGCGCCAGCAGCCGAAAGGGGACTGAAGCTTTCTTT. The chain has TRBV4-1 and TRBJ1-1, with D possibly matching TRBD1 (5 bases). V lost 4 bases and J lost 5, with 8 bases in between. CDR1 and CDR2 (germline): MGHRA, YSYEKL. CDR3 length: 12 residues.

The J gene is TRBJ1-5, the V gene TRBV19; TRBD1 might be the D (5 bases). The CDR3 runs to 15 residues. The V and J ends lost 8 bases and 0 bases respectively, with 14 bases between them. Germline V gene data show CDR1 as LNHDA and CDR2 as SQIVND (reference sequence). This CDR3 reads CASQGEPYSNQPQHF. The CDR3 DNA sequence: TGTGCCAGTCAAGGGGAACCCTATAGCAATCAGCCCCAGCATTTT.

V gene TRBV27 combines with J gene TRBJ1-1; 9 bases align to TRBD1. The CDR3 consists of 14 residues. Germline values: CDR1 MNHEY, CDR2 SMNVEV (reference sequence). V was pared by 3 bases and J by 7 bases, with 6 bases of the junction left unmatched. Here the CDR3 reads CASSLPGTGNEAFF. The CDR3 region has the DNA TGTGCCAGCAGTTTGCCCGGGACAGGGAATGAAGCTTTCTTT.

The chain couples TRBV6-1 to TRBJ1-4; D is perhaps TRBD1 (5 bases). V lost 0 bases, J lost 7 bases, and 12 bases lay in between. In germline, CDR1 is MNHNS, CDR2 SASEGT. The CDR3 covers 15 residues. CDR3 in DNA: TGTGCCAGCAGTGAAGCGCTAGGGGTGGTTGAAAAACTGTTTTTT. Translated: CASSEALGVVEKLFF.

The chain carries TRBV11-2 and TRBJ2-2; TRBD2 might be the D (6 bases). Looked up from germline, CDR1 is SGHAT and CDR2 is FQNNGV. The CDR3 spans 16 residues. Trimming shortened V by 2 bases and J by 0 bases, and 10 bases separated the two germline ends. The CDR3 loop is CASSLRGYSNTGELFF. The CDR3 DNA sequence: TGTGCCAGCAGCTTACGGGGGTACTCGAACACCGGGGAGCTGTTTTTT.

This sequence joins TRBV30 and TRBJ2-7, with 10 bases lining up with TRBD1. The CDR3 totals 14 residues. Germline trimming cut 6 bases from V and 3 bases from J; bases unmatched to any gene: 8. Germline CDR1 and CDR2: GTSNPN and SVGIG (reference sequence). The CDR3 nucleotides are TGTGCCTGCTCCGGGACAGGGGACTTCTACGAGCAGTACTTC. Protein sequence: CACSGTGDFYEQYF. The whole variable domain, remainder taken from reference TRBV30 and TRBJ2-7, is SQTIHQWPATLVQPVGSPLSLECTVEGTSNPNLYWYRQAAGRGLQLLFYSVGIGQISSEVPQNLSASRPQDRQFILSSKKLLLSDSGFYLCACSGTGDFYEQYFGPGTRLTVT.